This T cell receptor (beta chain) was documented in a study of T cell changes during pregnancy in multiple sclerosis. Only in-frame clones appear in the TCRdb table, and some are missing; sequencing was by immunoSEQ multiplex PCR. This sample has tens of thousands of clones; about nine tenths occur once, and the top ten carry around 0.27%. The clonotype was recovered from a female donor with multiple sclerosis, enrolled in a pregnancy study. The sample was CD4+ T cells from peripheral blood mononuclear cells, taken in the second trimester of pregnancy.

CDR3 coding DNA: TGCGCCAGCAGCTTGGGTGCGGCAGAGGTTGGTGAAAAACTGTTTTTT. Translated, it gives CASSLGAAEVGEKLFF. The chain is built from TRBV5-1 and TRBJ1-4; D uncertain. The ends were cut back, 0 bases at V and 7 bases at J, with 16 bases in the middle. In germline, CDR1 is SGHRS, CDR2 YFSETQ. The CDR3 loop spans 16 amino acids.